This T cell receptor beta chain is drawn from a study of T cells in Graves' hyperthyroidism and ophthalmopathy. Study observations and caveats: Peripheral blood also featured most of the thyroid clonotypes expanded above 0.001. Before onset, ophthalmopathy was predicted by the model a median approximately 6.6 months earlier. Classification by a 13 V-J model distinguished ophthalmopathy from stable hyperthyroidism.

This CDR3 comprises 12 residues. Deletions cut 4 bases from V and 2 bases from J, with 9 bases between. Germline V gene data show CDR1 as SQVTM and CDR2 as ANQGSEA. In this sample, this clonotype turned up many times. Its antigen is undetermined. RNA transcripts yielded amplified TCR beta CDR3 regions. The HTBI primer set was used in a first-round RT-PCR of the TCR CDR3. TCRdb re-derived calls from the multiplex PCR reads in MiXCR, one entry per CDR3 protein. The data show hundreds of thousands of distinct CDR3 sequences, 40% to 55% seen once. The chain joins TRBV29-1 to TRBJ2-7; D is unclear. This TCR was recovered from an adult man with Graves' disease, either hyperthyroidism or ophthalmopathy (not recorded which). Material for sequencing was peripheral blood or thyroid tissue (not recorded which). The CDR3 sequence is CSVAAGTYEQYF. Written as DNA, the CDR3 is TGCAGCGTTGCGGCTGGGACCTACGAGCAGTACTTC.